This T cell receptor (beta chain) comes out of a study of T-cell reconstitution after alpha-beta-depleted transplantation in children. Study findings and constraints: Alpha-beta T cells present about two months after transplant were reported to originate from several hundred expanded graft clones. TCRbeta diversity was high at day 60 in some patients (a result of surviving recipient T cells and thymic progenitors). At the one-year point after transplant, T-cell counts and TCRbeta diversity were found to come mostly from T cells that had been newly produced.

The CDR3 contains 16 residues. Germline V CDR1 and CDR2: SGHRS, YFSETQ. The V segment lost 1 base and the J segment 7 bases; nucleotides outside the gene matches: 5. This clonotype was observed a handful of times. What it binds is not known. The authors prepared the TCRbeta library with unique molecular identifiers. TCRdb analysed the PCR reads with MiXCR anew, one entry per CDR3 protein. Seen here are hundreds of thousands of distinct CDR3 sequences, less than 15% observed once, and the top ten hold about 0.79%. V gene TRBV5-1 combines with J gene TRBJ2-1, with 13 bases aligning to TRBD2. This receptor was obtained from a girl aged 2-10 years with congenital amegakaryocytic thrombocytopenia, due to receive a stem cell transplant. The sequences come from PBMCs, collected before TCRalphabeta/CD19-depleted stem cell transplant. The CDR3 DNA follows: TGCGCCAGCAGCTTGCAACTAGCGGGAGGGGTAAATGAGCAGTTCTTC. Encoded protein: CASSLQLAGGVNEQFF.